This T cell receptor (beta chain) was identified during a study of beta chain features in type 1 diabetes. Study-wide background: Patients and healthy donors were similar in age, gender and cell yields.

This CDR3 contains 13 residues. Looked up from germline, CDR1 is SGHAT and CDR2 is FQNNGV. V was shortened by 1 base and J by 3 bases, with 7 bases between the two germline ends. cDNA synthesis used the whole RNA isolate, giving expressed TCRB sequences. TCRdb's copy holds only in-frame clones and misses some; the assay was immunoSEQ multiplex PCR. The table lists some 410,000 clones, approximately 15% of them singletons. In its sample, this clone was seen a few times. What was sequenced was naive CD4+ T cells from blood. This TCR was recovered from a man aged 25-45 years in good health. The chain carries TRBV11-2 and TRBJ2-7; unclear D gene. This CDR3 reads CASSLAPNYEQYF. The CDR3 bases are TGTGCCAGCAGCTTAGCCCCAAACTACGAGCAGTACTTC.